One sample yielded the 24 T cell receptor beta chains listed below, sequenced in a study of tumor-infiltrating lymphocytes in localized non-small cell lung cancer. Sequenced by immunoSEQ multiplex PCR; TCRdb stores in-frame clones only, minus some. The data hold around 24,000 clones, with approximately 64% observed a single time. The sample comprised lung tumor tissue. The receptor source for this set is a human donor with non-small cell lung cancer.

CDR3 in amino acids: CAIRSGTLGDTQYF. The DNA for the CDR3 is TGTGCCATCAGGTCCGGGACTCTAGGCGATACGCAGTATTTT. The rearrangement uses TRBV10-3 and TRBJ2-3; possibly TRBD2 for D (6 bases). CDR3 size: 14 residues. The germline CDR1 and CDR2 sequences are ENHRY and SYGVKD. Between the trimmed V and J ends, which lost 6 bases and 6 bases, there was a span of 16 bases.

V gene TRBV5-4 combines with J gene TRBJ2-3; unclear D gene. This CDR3 comprises 14 residues. Trimming took off 2 bases at V and 4 bases at J, with 11 bases between the two ends. Germline values: CDR1 SGHNT, CDR2 YYREEE (reference sequence). As DNA, the CDR3 is TGTGCCAGCAGCTTTGGTAGGGTTGCAGATACGCAGTATTTT. Protein sequence: CASSFGRVADTQYF.

This chain joins TRBV7-3 and TRBJ2-2, with 11 nucleotides matching TRBD2. The CDR3 runs to 15 residues. V lost 2 bases to trimming and J lost 7 bases; unmatched junction nucleotides: 3. Germline CDR1 and CDR2: SGHTA and FQGTGA. CDR3 nucleotide sequence: TGTGCCAGCAGCTTACAAGGGACTAGCGGCGGGGAGCTGTTTTTT. It encodes CASSLQGTSGGELFF. Full variable domain (rest looked up from reference TRBV7-3 and TRBJ2-2): GAGVSQTPSNKVTEKGKYVELRCDPISGHTALYWYRQSLGQGPEFLIYFQGTGAADDSGLPNDRFFAVRPEGSVSTLKIQRTERGDSAVYLCASSLQGTSGGELFFGEGSRLTVL.

The V and J genes are TRBV4-1 and TRBJ1-6; the D is unclear. The germline V gene has CDR1 MGHRA and CDR2 YSYEKL. This CDR3 region has 16 residues. V lost 4 bases and J 0 bases, leaving 10 bases between the germline ends. CDR3 DNA sequence: TGCGCCAGCAGCCTCCGACTGAGCTCCTATAATTCACCCCTCCACTTT. Protein sequence: CASSLRLSSYNSPLHF.

This clone was found a few times. This chain connects TRBV6-5 to TRBJ2-7, with 7 bases aligning to TRBD1. Germline loops: CDR1 MNHEY, CDR2 SVGAGI. The CDR3 is made up of 15 amino acids. The V and J ends lost 2 bases and 6 bases, in that order; junction bases with no gene match: 10. Here the CDR3 reads CASSYVGTEAREQYF. In nucleotides, the CDR3 is TGTGCCAGCAGTTACGTTGGGACAGAAGCCCGCGAGCAGTACTTC.

The sample holds a few counts of this clone. The chain links TRBV5-1 to TRBJ1-1; D may be TRBD1 (6 bases). CDR3 length: 14 amino acids. CDR1 and CDR2 (germline): SGHRS, YFSETQ. Trimming took 5 bases from V and 2 from J, leaving 13 bases between them. The CDR3 reads CASRPRGPNTEAFF. The CDR3 DNA reads as TGCGCCAGCAGGCCCAGGGGCCCTAACACTGAAGCTTTCTTT.

This clone was counted between two and nine times. This CDR3 reads CASSKRGSYEQYF. The CDR3, as DNA: TGTGCCAGCAGCAAAAGGGGTTCCTACGAGCAGTACTTC. V and J are TRBV21-1 and TRBJ2-7; the D segment call TRBD1 is taken from the table without a DNA check. TRBV21-1 counts as a pseudogene. The CDR3 has 13 residues.

The chain employs TRBV6-1 and TRBJ1-3, with TRBD1 matching 10 bases. This CDR3 spans 16 amino acids. After removal of 4 bases from V and 3 bases from J, the junction contained 6 bases not matched to a gene. CDR1 is MNHNS and CDR2 is SASEGT in the germline V gene. CDR3 amino acids: CASSVDRGLGGNTIYF. CDR3 DNA: TGTGCCAGCAGTGTAGACAGGGGGCTTGGTGGAAACACCATATATTTT.

The chain joins TRBV5-1 to TRBJ1-1; D remains ambiguous. V lost 2 bases and J 0 bases, leaving 8 bases between the germline ends. Germline CDR1 reads SGHRS; CDR2 reads YFSETQ. This CDR3 is 14 amino acids long. This CDR3 is CASSFPEMNTEAFF. For the CDR3, the DNA is TGCGCCAGCAGCTTTCCAGAGATGAACACTGAAGCTTTCTTT.

A few counts support this clone. V usage is TRBV7-3 and J usage is TRBJ1-1; D not certain. There are 13 residues in the CDR3. Looked up from germline, CDR1 is SGHTA and CDR2 is FQGTGA. V lost 5 bases and J 3 bases, leaving 10 bases between the germline ends. CDR3 region: CASSPDRDTEAFF. CDR3 nucleotides: TGTGCCAGCAGCCCCGACCGGGACACTGAAGCTTTCTTT.

This clone was observed once. V and J are TRBV6-1 and TRBJ2-5; 10 nucleotides agree with TRBD1. Trimming at V came to 8 bases and at J to 5 bases, leaving 5 bases not matched to a gene. Germline V gene sequence: CDR1 MNHNS, CDR2 SASEGT. The CDR3 has 13 amino acids. CDR3 region: CASDGTGEETQYF. The CDR3 coding sequence is TGTGCCAGCGACGGGACAGGGGAGGAGACCCAGTACTTC.

This chain uses TRBV7-2 with TRBJ1-3; no reliable D call. Trimming shortened V by 4 bases and J by 4 bases, and 17 bases separated the two germline ends. This CDR3 contains 16 residues. The germline V gene has CDR1 SGHTA and CDR2 FQGNSA. The CDR3 nucleotides read TGTGCCAGCAGCTGGCATTCGGGCCTGGGAGGAAACACCATATATTTT. Translated, it gives CASSWHSGLGGNTIYF. Combining the CDR3 with reference TRBV7-2 and TRBJ1-3 gives the whole variable domain GAGVSQSPSNKVTEKGKDVELRCDPISGHTALYWYRQSLGQGLEFLIYFQGNSAPDKSGLPSDRFSAERTGGSVSTLTIQRTQQEDSAVYLCASSWHSGLGGNTIYFGEGSWLTVV.

About this clone itself: At one boundary the junction diverges from the germline segment, which might be a read error. The chain joins TRBV18 to TRBJ1-5; 8 bases line up with TRBD1. Germline loops: CDR1 KGHSH, CDR2 LQKENI. This CDR3 has 14 residues. The CDR3 DNA sequence: TGTGCCAGCTCACTCGGGACAGGAGATCAACCCCAGCATTTT. This sequence encodes CASSLGTGDQPQHF.

The chain couples TRBV9 to TRBJ2-3; 11 nucleotides line up with TRBD2. The CDR3 totals 15 residues. J gave up 4 bases and V 0 bases, and 1 base lay outside the gene matches. Germline V gives CDR1 SGDLS, CDR2 YYNGEE. CDR3 in DNA: TGTGCCAGCAGCGTAGTAGCGGGAGGGGCAGATACGCAGTATTTT. Its protein is CASSVVAGGADTQYF.

J is TRBJ1-1 and V is TRBV5-1, with no clear D. V gave up 4 bases and J gave up 2 bases, with 9 bases separating them. The CDR3 has 13 amino acids. CDR1 and CDR2 from the germline V gene are SGHRS and YFSETQ. This chain's CDR3 is CASSRIVNTEAFF. The CDR3 coding sequence is TGCGCCAGCAGCCGAATTGTAAACACTGAAGCTTTCTTT.

This clone has just a few counts. The V gene is TRBV6-6, the J gene TRBJ2-1; TRBD1 agrees at 12 bases. This CDR3 comprises 15 residues. Germline CDR1 and CDR2: MNHNY and SVGAGI (reference sequence). J lost 8 bases, V lost 6 bases, and 8 bases had no gene match. This CDR3 reads CASSSGTGGAYEQFF. Written as DNA, the CDR3 is TGTGCCAGCAGCTCCGGGACAGGGGGCGCGTATGAGCAGTTCTTC.

The rearrangement joins TRBV6-5 to TRBJ1-2, with 9 bases matching TRBD1. The CDR3 totals 15 residues. V lost 2 bases and J lost 7; bases outside the gene matches: 8. Germline CDR1 is MNHEY and CDR2 is SVGAGI. The CDR3 region is CASSYGTGFPSGYTF. The CDR3 DNA sequence: TGTGCCAGCAGTTACGGGACAGGGTTCCCAAGTGGCTACACCTTC.

The J gene is TRBJ2-5, the V gene TRBV19; D not certain. This CDR3 contains 14 residues. CDR1 is LNHDA and CDR2 is SQIVND in the germline V gene (reference sequence). Trimming took off 1 base at V and 1 base at J, with 7 bases between the two ends. The CDR3 coding sequence is TGTGCCAGTAGTATAGGCGGCAGCCAAGAGACCCAGTACTTC. It yields the protein CASSIGGSQETQYF. Based on the CDR3 plus reference TRBV19 and TRBJ2-5, the full variable domain is DGGITQSPKYLFRKEGQNVTLSCEQNLNHDAMYWYRQDPGQGLRLIYYSQIVNDFQKGDIAEGYSVSREKKESFPLTVTSAQKNPTAFYLCASSIGGSQETQYFGPGTRLLVL.

The genes are TRBV29-1 and TRBJ2-3, with D possibly matching TRBD1 (5 bases). V lost 2 bases, J lost 5 bases, and 11 bases lay in between. The CDR3 totals 13 residues. The germline V gene encodes CDR1 SQVTM and CDR2 ANQGSEA. The CDR3 protein is CSVEQGIGDTQYF. CDR3 in DNA: TGCAGCGTTGAACAGGGAATAGGAGATACGCAGTATTTT.

The CDR3: CASSLNGGADTQYF. For the CDR3, the DNA is TGCGCCAGCAGCTTGAATGGGGGCGCAGATACGCAGTATTTT. The chain uses TRBV5-1 and TRBJ2-3; a possible D gene is TRBD1 (6 bases). The CDR3 has 14 amino acids. Germline V gives CDR1 SGHRS, CDR2 YFSETQ. Trimming stripped 1 base from V and 4 bases from J, with 10 bases between.

The V gene is TRBV9, the J gene TRBJ1-5; D perhaps matches TRBD1 (5 bases). CDR3 length: 18 amino acids. V gave up 2 bases and J gave up 3 bases, with 21 bases separating them. The germline CDR1 and CDR2 sequences are SGDLS and YYNGEE. DNA of the CDR3: TGTGCCAGCAGCGTTGAGGCCCGGGACGGCCGACACAATCAGCCCCAGCATTTT. This encodes CASSVEARDGRHNQPQHF.

The V call is TRBV6-1, the J call TRBJ2-1; unclear D gene. Germline V gives CDR1 MNHNS, CDR2 SASEGT. V lost 3 bases to trimming and J lost 7 bases, with 10 bases between them. This CDR3 contains 13 residues. CDR3 bases: TGTGCCAGCAGTGAGACTGAACGGAATGAGCAGTTCTTC. Protein sequence: CASSETERNEQFF.

The CDR3 protein is CASSPREGPTEAFF. The CDR3 bases are TGTGCCAGCTCACCAAGGGAAGGGCCCACTGAAGCTTTCTTT. The V gene is TRBV18, the J gene TRBJ1-1; D gene ambiguous. V was pared by 2 bases and J by 4 bases, with 11 bases between. The germline V gene encodes CDR1 KGHSH and CDR2 LQKENI. The length of the CDR3 is 14 residues.

This chain connects TRBV2 to TRBJ1-4, with D hard to call. The germline V gene has CDR1 SNHLY and CDR2 FYNNEI. The CDR3 contains 14 residues. The germline V and J ends were trimmed by 6 bases and 7 bases, with 15 bases remaining between them. The CDR3 sequence is CASSRDGYAEKLFF. DNA of the CDR3: TGTGCCAGCAGCCGAGACGGATATGCTGAAAAACTGTTTTTT.